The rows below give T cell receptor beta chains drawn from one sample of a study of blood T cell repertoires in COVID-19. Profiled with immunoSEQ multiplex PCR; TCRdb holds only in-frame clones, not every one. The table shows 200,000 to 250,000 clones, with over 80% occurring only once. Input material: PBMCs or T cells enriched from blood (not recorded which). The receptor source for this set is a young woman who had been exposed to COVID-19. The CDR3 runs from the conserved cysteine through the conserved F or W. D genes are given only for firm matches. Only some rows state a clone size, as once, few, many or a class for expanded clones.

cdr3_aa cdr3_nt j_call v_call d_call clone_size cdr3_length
CASSLDGGHNEKLFF TGTGCCAGCAGCTTAGACGGGGGGCATAATGAAAAACTGTTTTTT TRBJ1-4 TRBV11-2 NA NA 15
CASSQFGQSGELFF TGCGCCAGCAGCCAATTCGGTCAATCCGGGGAGCTGTTTTTT TRBJ2-2 TRBV4-1 NA NA 14
CASGQGANYGYTF TGTGCCAGCGGACAGGGAGCTAACTATGGCTACACCTTC TRBJ1-2 TRBV6-5 TRBD1 NA 13
CAWSKREGLNEQFF TGTGCCTGGAGCAAGCGGGAGGGCTTAAATGAGCAGTTCTTC TRBJ2-1 TRBV30 TRBD2 NA 14
CASSLERGMNTEAFF TGCGCCAGCAGCTTGGAGCGGGGTATGAACACTGAAGCTTTCTTT TRBJ1-1 TRBV5-1 NA NA 15
CASSRGTANSPLHF TGTGCCAGCAGCCGTGGGACAGCGAATTCACCCCTCCACTTT TRBJ1-6 TRBV3-1/TRBV3-2 TRBD1 NA 14
CASSLDLPRRETQYF TGTGCCAGCAGCTTAGATTTACCTCGCCGGGAGACCCAGTACTTC TRBJ2-5 TRBV11-2 NA NA 15
CASSLVAGLYEQYF TGCGCCAGCAGCTTGGTCGCAGGGCTGTACGAGCAGTACTTC TRBJ2-7 TRBV5-1 NA NA 14
CASSLGGRGDEQFF TGTGCCAGCAGCTTGGGAGGTAGGGGCGATGAGCAGTTCTTC TRBJ2-1 TRBV5-6 NA NA 14
CASSFSGTSLGNF TGTGCCAGCAGCTTTTCCGGGACTAGCTTAGGGAACTTC TRBJ2-4 TRBV11-2 TRBD2 NA 13
CASSPRQGFPNQPQHF TGTGCCAGCAGCCCGAGACAGGGCTTCCCCAATCAGCCCCAGCATTTT TRBJ1-5 TRBV6-2/TRBV6-3 TRBD1 NA 16
CASSLSYRGHHQPQHF TGTGCCAGCAGTTTATCGTACAGGGGACATCATCAGCCCCAGCATTTT TRBJ1-5 TRBV27 TRBD1 NA 16
CASSEALRSRNSPLHF TGTGCCAGCAGTGAAGCGTTGAGAAGCCGCAATTCACCCCTCCACTTT TRBJ1-6 TRBV2 NA NA 16
CASSQPLGLAGDGEQFF TGTGCCAGCAGCCAACCCCTTGGACTAGCGGGAGATGGTGAGCAGTTCTTC TRBJ2-1 TRBV4-2 TRBD2 NA 17
CASRLGGLGYTF TGTGCCAGCCGCTTAGGGGGCCTTGGCTACACCTTC TRBJ1-2 TRBV2 TRBD1 NA 12
CASSLKGGSNEKLFF TGTGCCAGCAGCTTAAAAGGCGGTTCTAATGAAAAACTGTTTTTT TRBJ1-4 TRBV5-8 NA once 15
CASSLSPGQGVEQYF TGTGCCAGCAGTTTATCTCCGGGACAGGGGGTAGAGCAGTACTTC TRBJ2-7 TRBV27 TRBD1 NA 15
CASSEKGVAVNEQFF TGTGCCAGCAGTGAAAAGGGGGTAGCTGTGAATGAGCAGTTCTTC TRBJ2-1 TRBV6-1 NA NA 15
CASSFRDYKNEQFF TGTGCCAGCAGTTTCCGGGACTATAAGAATGAGCAGTTCTTC TRBJ2-1 TRBV6-2/TRBV6-3 TRBD2 NA 14
CASSERTGTNNSPLHF TGTGCCAGCAGCGAACGGACAGGGACCAATAATTCACCCCTCCACTTT TRBJ1-6 TRBV6-1 TRBD1 NA 16
CASSLEGVYGYTF TGTGCCAGCAGCTTAGAGGGTGTCTATGGCTACACCTTC TRBJ1-2 TRBV5-4 NA NA 13
CASSPGLAYNEQFF TGTGCCAGCAGTCCTGGACTAGCCTACAATGAGCAGTTCTTC TRBJ2-1 TRBV6-5 TRBD2 NA 14
CACKGAGEARTEAFF TGTGCCTGCAAGGGGGCAGGGGAGGCTCGAACTGAAGCTTTCTTT TRBJ1-1 TRBV30 TRBD1 NA 15
CASSESGRKDTQYF TGTGCCAGCAGTGAAAGCGGGAGGAAAGATACGCAGTATTTT TRBJ2-3 TRBV6-1 TRBD2 NA 14